These 21 T cell receptor beta chains share one sample of origin, sequenced in a study of cytomegalovirus exposure and HLA in healthy donors. Sequencing was performed with immunoSEQ multiplex PCR; in TCRdb, only in-frame clones are kept and a portion is missing. The repertoire has approximately 140,000 clones, roughly nine tenths of them found once; the top ten carry about 2.8%. The specimen was PBMCs. The receptors were gathered from a man between 18 and 29 years old in good health and CMV-seronegative.

This clone was recorded a few times. This CDR3 is CASSLQQGDGYTF. The CDR3 DNA is TGTGCCAGCAGCTTACAACAGGGAGATGGCTACACCTTC. This chain links TRBV7-9 with TRBJ1-2; weak D call: TRBD1 (6 bases). The germline V gene has CDR1 SEHNR and CDR2 FQNEAQ (reference sequence). The CDR3 is 13 amino acids. V was pared by 2 bases and J by 6 bases, with 10 bases between.

The chain links TRBV6-1 to TRBJ2-2; 12 positions agree with TRBD2. There are 15 residues in the CDR3. The germline V gene has CDR1 MNHNS and CDR2 SASEGT. V dropped 3 bases and J dropped 4; count of bases not matched to a gene: 0. This CDR3 is CASSEGLAGTGELFF. The CDR3 nucleotides read TGTGCCAGCAGTGAGGGACTAGCGGGCACCGGGGAGCTGTTTTTT.

The CDR3 sequence: CASSLGGLAGFYEQFF. CDR3 DNA sequence: TGTGCCAGCAGCTTGGGTGGCCTAGCGGGGTTCTATGAGCAGTTCTTC. The chain combines TRBV5-4 with TRBJ2-1; 9 nucleotides agree with TRBD2. Germline-derived CDR1 and CDR2 are SGHNT and YYREEE (reference sequence). V lost 0 bases to trimming and J lost 8 bases; unmatched junction nucleotides: 9. CDR3 length equals 16 residues.

This chain joins TRBV5-5 and TRBJ2-5; no clear D. The CDR3 is made up of 10 amino acids. The germline V and J ends were trimmed by 3 bases and 5 bases, with 2 bases remaining between them. Germline lookup yields CDR1 SGHKS and CDR2 YYEKEE (reference sequence). For the CDR3, the DNA is TGTGCCAGCAGCTCTGAGACCCAGTACTTC. Protein sequence: CASSSETQYF.

The chain links TRBV19 to TRBJ2-1; 7 bases match TRBD2. This CDR3 has 15 residues. V lost 5 bases and J lost 5; bases outside the gene matches: 9. CDR1 and CDR2 from the germline V gene are LNHDA and SQIVND (reference sequence). CDR3 amino acids: CASSLASGRHNEQFF. Written as DNA, the CDR3 is TGTGCCAGTAGTCTTGCTAGCGGCAGACACAATGAGCAGTTCTTC. The full variable domain, its missing parts supplied by reference TRBV19 and TRBJ2-1, is DGGITQSPKYLFRKEGQNVTLSCEQNLNHDAMYWYRQDPGQGLRLIYYSQIVNDFQKGDIAEGYSVSREKKESFPLTVTSAQKNPTAFYLCASSLASGRHNEQFFGPGTRLTVL.

The chain carries TRBV28 and TRBJ1-5, with TRBD1 identical over 7 bases. The germline gives CDR1 MDHEN, CDR2 SYDVKM. Losses at the gene ends were 6 bases for V and 5 bases for J; bases not matched to a gene: 13. The CDR3 spans 16 residues. The CDR3 nucleotides are TGTGCCAGCAGAATAGTCGGGACAGTTCAACATCAGCCCCAGCATTTT. This codes for CASRIVGTVQHQPQHF.

The chain recombines TRBV19 with TRBJ1-1, with D maybe TRBD1 (6 bases). CDR1 and CDR2 (germline): LNHDA, SQIVND (reference sequence). The CDR3 is 14 residues long. Deletions cut 7 bases from V and 1 base from J, with 13 bases between. CDR3 nucleotides: TGTGCCAGTACCCAAAGGGGGGGGAACACTGAAGCTTTCTTT. It is translated as CASTQRGGNTEAFF. The whole variable domain, filled in from reference TRBV19 and TRBJ1-1, reads DGGITQSPKYLFRKEGQNVTLSCEQNLNHDAMYWYRQDPGQGLRLIYYSQIVNDFQKGDIAEGYSVSREKKESFPLTVTSAQKNPTAFYLCASTQRGGNTEAFFGQGTRLTVV.

The chain couples TRBV5-1 to TRBJ2-1; unclear D gene. Trimming took 3 bases from V and 0 from J, leaving 10 bases between them. There are 15 residues in the CDR3. Germline CDR1 SGHRS, CDR2 YFSETQ. CDR3: CASSSDIFSYNEQFF. CDR3 coding DNA: TGCGCCAGCAGCTCAGACATTTTCTCCTACAATGAGCAGTTCTTC.

The chain links TRBV7-8 to TRBJ2-7; D may be TRBD1 (6 bases). The CDR3 sequence is 14 residues long. Germline V gives CDR1 SGHVS, CDR2 FQNEAQ. V lost 3 bases, J lost 4 bases, and 13 bases lay in between. In DNA form, the CDR3 reads TGTGCCAGCAGCTTTACAGAGGGGGTTTACGAGCAGTACTTC. Its protein is CASSFTEGVYEQYF.

The chain recombines TRBV5-1 with TRBJ2-3; D may be TRBD2 (6 bases). This CDR3 has 15 amino acids. The germline V and J ends were trimmed by 0 bases and 2 bases, with 10 bases remaining between them. Germline CDR1 is SGHRS and CDR2 is YFSETQ. The CDR3 nucleotides are TGCGCCAGCAGCTTGGGGATAGCGGCCACAGATACGCAGTATTTT. Translation gives CASSLGIAATDTQYF.

The chain links TRBV2 to TRBJ2-7; weak D call: TRBD1 (6 bases). The V end was cut by 4 bases, the J end by 3 bases, with 16 bases between. The CDR3 extends over 15 amino acids. Per germline, CDR1 SNHLY and CDR2 FYNNEI. This chain's CDR3 is CASSAGTQVVYEQYF. CDR3 nucleotides: TGTGCCAGCAGTGCCGGGACACAAGTAGTCTACGAGCAGTACTTC.

This rearrangement joins TRBV5-1 to TRBJ2-3, with D perhaps TRBD1 (5 bases). Germline assignment: CDR1 SGHRS and CDR2 YFSETQ. With 6 bases removed from V and 2 bases from J, the gap between germline ends came to 10 bases. The CDR3 extends over 13 amino acids. DNA of the CDR3: TGCGCCAGCAAGGCAGGGTACACAGATACGCAGTATTTT. It yields the protein CASKAGYTDTQYF. Based on the CDR3 plus reference TRBV5-1 and TRBJ2-3, the full variable domain is KAGVTQTPRYLIKTRGQQVTLSCSPISGHRSVSWYQQTPGQGLQFLFEYFSETQRNKGNFPGRFSGRQFSNSRSEMNVSTLELGDSALYLCASKAGYTDTQYFGPGTRLTVL.

The rearrangement joins TRBV7-9 to TRBJ1-4; no reliable D call. Trimming shortened V by 5 bases and J by 8 bases, and 12 bases separated the two germline ends. Germline CDR1 reads SEHNR; CDR2 reads FQNEAQ (reference sequence). This CDR3 region has 13 residues. DNA for the CDR3: TGTGCCAGCAGCCCGCCCTCCGAGGAAAAACTGTTTTTT. This codes for CASSPPSEEKLFF.

The rearrangement uses TRBV7-8 and TRBJ1-1; D might be TRBD1 (5 bases). CDR3 length: 16 amino acids. Trimming took 0 bases from V and 5 from J, leaving 16 bases between them. Germline V gene lookup returns CDR1 SGHVS and CDR2 FQNEAQ. CDR3 loop: CASSLAEGTWWTEAFF. The CDR3 DNA sequence: TGTGCCAGCAGCTTAGCGGAGGGGACCTGGTGGACTGAAGCTTTCTTT.

V usage is TRBV5-1 and J usage is TRBJ1-3; D possibly corresponds to TRBD1 (6 bases). In germline, CDR1 is SGHRS, CDR2 YFSETQ. Trimming removed 4 bases from V and 2 bases from J, with 16 bases in between. This CDR3 region has 16 residues. The CDR3 sequence is CASSREARGTGNTIYF. For the CDR3, the DNA is TGCGCCAGCAGCCGAGAAGCCAGGGGTACTGGAAACACCATATATTTT.

The gene calls are TRBV9 and TRBJ2-3; 15 bases line up with TRBD2. There are 19 residues in the CDR3. CDR1 SGDLS and CDR2 YYNGEE come from the germline V gene. J lost 1 base, V lost 4 bases, and 10 bases had no gene match. CDR3 in amino acids: CASSTLGTSGGPRTDTQYF. CDR3 sequence (DNA): TGTGCCAGCAGCACCCTGGGGACTAGCGGGGGGCCCCGCACAGATACGCAGTATTTT.

The chain is built from TRBV5-6 and TRBJ2-3, with 7 positions matching TRBD2. J gave up 0 bases and V 1 base, and 5 bases lay outside the gene matches. Looked up from germline, CDR1 is SGHDT and CDR2 is YYEEEE. The CDR3 extends over 16 amino acids. CDR3: CASSLRAGVSTDTQYF. The CDR3 nucleotides read TGTGCCAGCAGCTTGCGGGCGGGGGTGAGCACAGATACGCAGTATTTT.

This chain joins TRBV13 and TRBJ1-2; no definite D call. V was shortened by 6 bases and J by 4 bases, with 18 bases between the two germline ends. The CDR3 runs to 15 residues. Germline V gene data show CDR1 as PRHDT and CDR2 as FYEKMQ (reference sequence). CDR3 region: CASSPAREKRYGYTF. The CDR3 nucleotides are TGTGCCAGCAGTCCGGCCCGGGAGAAACGCTATGGCTACACCTTC. The complete variable domain, with remaining parts taken from reference TRBV13 and TRBJ1-2, reads AAGVIQSPRHLIKEKRETATLKCYPIPRHDTVYWYQQGPGQDPQFLISFYEKMQSDKGSIPDRFSAQQFSDYHSELNMSSLELGDSALYFCASSPAREKRYGYTFGSGTRLTVV.

J is TRBJ2-5 and V is TRBV2, with 8 nucleotides matching TRBD1. V lost 7 bases and J lost 5; bases outside the gene matches: 6. Germline V gene lookup returns CDR1 SNHLY and CDR2 FYNNEI. The length of the CDR3 is 13 residues. The chain's CDR3 is CASIAGGRETQYF. Here the CDR3 DNA reads TGTGCCAGCATCGCAGGGGGCAGGGAGACCCAGTACTTC.

The V and J genes are TRBV15 and TRBJ1-1; no clear D. This CDR3 has 16 amino acids. The germline CDR1 and CDR2 sequences are LNHNV and YYDKDF (reference sequence). V shed 0 bases and J shed 0 bases, with 11 bases lying between them. The CDR3 region is CATSRERFGLNTEAFF. Here the CDR3 DNA reads TGTGCCACCAGCAGAGAAAGGTTCGGGTTGAACACTGAAGCTTTCTTT.

The rearrangement uses TRBV27 and TRBJ2-7, with TRBD1 matching 8 bases. CDR3 length equals 16 residues. J gave up 5 bases and V 6 bases, and 15 bases lay outside the gene matches. The germline CDR1 and CDR2 sequences are MNHEY and SMNVEV (reference sequence). DNA of the CDR3: TGTGCCAGCAGCCCCTCACAGGGGGATGAGTTACACGAGCAGTACTTC. Translation gives CASSPSQGDELHEQYF.